The TCR beta chain described here comes from a study of siplizumab effects on memory and regulatory T cells. The CDR3 sequence is 16 residues long. V was pared by 2 bases and J by 0 bases, with 11 bases between. CDR1 is SGHNT, CDR2 YENEEA, per germline. There are a few counts of this clone. Per sample, some 10^5 TCR templates were assayed. Generated by immunoSEQ multiplex PCR, the TCRdb table keeps only in-frame clones and is missing some. The data contain about 100,000 clones, about nine tenths of them singletons. Sequences were obtained from non-Treg CD4+ T cells sorted from blood. The genes are TRBV11-3 and TRBJ1-3; D is uncertain. The sequence was collected from a human donor in good health. CDR3: CASSLPSASSGNTIYF. The CDR3, as DNA: TGTGCCAGCAGCTTACCTTCCGCGAGCTCTGGAAACACCATATATTTT.